This T cell receptor beta chain was sequenced for a study of CD8+ T cells in alopecia areata. Turning to this clone: Antigen specificity is unknown.

Germline CDR1 is SGHRS and CDR2 is YFSETQ. Trimming cost V 0 bases and J 7 bases, with 16 bases left between them. The CDR3 contains 15 residues. Study conclusions and caveats: Amid tofacitinib therapy, many expanded lesional clones stayed present in scalp and blood.

Extraction and reverse transcription of RNA yielded cDNA as the sequencing template. TCRdb's copy holds only in-frame clones and misses some; the assay was immunoSEQ multiplex PCR. The sample consists of under 200,000 clones, less than 80% of them appearing once. Specified treatment: oral pan-JAK inhibitor, 5-10 mg twice daily. Alopecia areata patients provided lesional scalp punch biopsies and peripheral blood. This sequence joins TRBV5-1 and TRBJ1-1, with D possibly being TRBD1 (5 bases). This TCR was sampled from a human donor with alopecia areata. The sample here was CD4+ T cells sorted from blood, taken at week 24, from a patient treated with tofacitinib. CDR3 amino acids: CASSLDSGGLIEAFF. The CDR3 coding sequence is TGCGCCAGCAGCTTGGATAGTGGGGGGTTGATTGAAGCTTTCTTT.